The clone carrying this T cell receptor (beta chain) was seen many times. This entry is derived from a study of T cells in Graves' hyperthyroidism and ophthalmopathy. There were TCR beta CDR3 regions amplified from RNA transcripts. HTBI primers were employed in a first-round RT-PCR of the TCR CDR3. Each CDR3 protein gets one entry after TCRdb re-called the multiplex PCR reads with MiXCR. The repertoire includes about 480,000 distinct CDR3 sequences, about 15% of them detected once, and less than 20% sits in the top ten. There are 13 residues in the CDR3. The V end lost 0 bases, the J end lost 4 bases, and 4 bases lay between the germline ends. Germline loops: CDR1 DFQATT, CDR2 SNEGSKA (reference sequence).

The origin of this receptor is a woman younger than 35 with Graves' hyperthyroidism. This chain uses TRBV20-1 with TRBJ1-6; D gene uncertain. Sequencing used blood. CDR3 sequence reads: CSAREGYNSPLHF. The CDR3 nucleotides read TGCAGTGCTAGAGAGGGGTATAATTCACCCCTCCACTTT.